One sample yielded the 23 T cell receptor beta chains listed below, sequenced in a study of T-cell reconstitution after alpha-beta-depleted transplantation in children. Preparation of the TCRbeta library was carried out with unique molecular identifiers. A single record per CDR3 protein comes from TCRdb applying MiXCR to the PCR reads. The repertoire holds some 120,000 distinct CDR3 sequences, with around 23% as singletons. The specimen was PBMCs, mostly from graft donor cells, collected 180 days after TCRalphabeta/CD19-depleted stem cell transplant. These receptors were taken from a male patient between 2 and 15 years old who had a stem cell transplant for chronic granulomatous disease, so the T cells may come from the graft donor.

This clonotype showed up just a few times. This chain joins TRBV12-3 or TRBV12-4 and TRBJ2-7, with D perhaps matching TRBD2 (5 bases). The CDR3 runs to 14 residues. V dropped 8 bases and J dropped 3 bases, with 17 bases sitting between them. The CDR3 region has the DNA TGTGCCAGCGGACCTGATACTAGTCTCTACGAGCAGTACTTC. Its protein is CASGPDTSLYEQYF.

This clonotype was seen many times. The rearrangement links TRBV11-2 to TRBJ2-7; D is undetermined. The V gene lost 1 base and the J gene lost 3 bases, with 7 bases spanning the gap. The CDR3 extends over 13 amino acids. Germline V gene data show CDR1 as SGHAT and CDR2 as FQNNGV. The CDR3 DNA reads TGTGCCAGCAGCTTAGTCCGTCGCTACGAGCAGTACTTC. This encodes CASSLVRRYEQYF.

This clonotype was recorded many times. This chain uses TRBV20-1 with TRBJ1-1; 11 bases map to TRBD1. The CDR3 is made up of 13 amino acids. Germline lookup yields CDR1 DFQATT and CDR2 SNEGSKA (reference sequence). The V and J ends lost 6 bases and 6 bases, in that order; junction bases with no gene match: 6. The CDR3 region has the DNA TGCAGTGCCCGTGGGACAGGGGGTCCTGAAGCTTTCTTT. As protein: CSARGTGGPEAFF.

This chain links TRBV7-8 with TRBJ2-7, with 7 bases identical to TRBD1. The J segment lost 6 bases and the V segment lost 4 bases, leaving 3 bases of the junction unmatched. The V gene's germline CDR1 is SGHVS and CDR2 FQNEAQ. This CDR3 contains 12 residues. The CDR3, as DNA: TGTGCCAGCAGCTACCAGGGGGTCGAGCAGTACTTC. Translating it yields CASSYQGVEQYF.

The table lists this clonotype with many counts. A read error may produce the germline difference seen at one junction end. The chain employs TRBV7-7 and TRBJ2-2; 7 bases match TRBD1. CDR1 SSHAT and CDR2 FNYEAQ come from the germline V gene (reference sequence). This CDR3 has 13 residues. CDR3 in DNA: TGTGCTAGCAGCTCTCAGGGGGCCGGGGAGCTGTTTTTT. Translating it yields CASSSQGAGELFF. The whole variable domain, filled in from reference TRBV7-7 and TRBJ2-2, reads GAGVSQSPRYKVTKRGQDVTLRCDPISSHATLYWYQQALGQGPEFLTYFNYEAQPDKSGLPSDRFSAERPEGSISTLTIQRTEQRDSAMYRCASSSQGAGELFFGEGSRLTVL.

The chain recombines TRBV12-3 or TRBV12-4 with TRBJ2-7, with 12 bases identical to TRBD2. V dropped 3 bases and J dropped 7; count of bases not matched to a gene: 4. The CDR3 is 14 amino acids. This CDR3 reads CASSLGLAGREQYF. CDR3 nucleotides: TGTGCCAGCAGTTTGGGACTAGCGGGCCGTGAGCAGTACTTC.

Only a few counts were recorded for this clonotype. The V and J genes are TRBV25-1 and TRBJ2-2, with D maybe TRBD1 (6 bases). Trimming removed 2 bases from V and 3 bases from J, with 10 bases in between. The CDR3 length is 15 residues. The germline V gene has CDR1 MGHDK and CDR2 SYGVNS. The CDR3: CASSEGRGDTGELFF. DNA of the CDR3: TGTGCCAGCAGTGAAGGCAGGGGCGACACCGGGGAGCTGTTTTTT.

This clonotype has a count of ten or more. J is TRBJ2-7 and V is TRBV20-1; 12 bases line up with TRBD2. The J segment lost 4 bases and the V segment lost 1 base, leaving 5 bases of the junction unmatched. This CDR3 is 15 amino acids long. Germline V CDR1 and CDR2: DFQATT, SNEGSKA (reference sequence). The CDR3 spells CSARATSGSYYEQYF. Here the CDR3 DNA reads TGCAGTGCTAGAGCGACTAGCGGGAGCTATTACGAGCAGTACTTC.

The V call is TRBV5-1, the J call TRBJ1-4; tentatively, D is TRBD1 (6 bases). This CDR3 has 18 residues. Per germline, CDR1 SGHRS and CDR2 YFSETQ. V dropped 3 bases and J dropped 0 bases, with 18 bases sitting between them. The CDR3 DNA reads as TGCGCCAGCAGCTACGGGACATCTACCCATTCAACTAATGAAAAACTGTTTTTT. Residues: CASSYGTSTHSTNEKLFF.

This clonotype came up many times. The gene calls are TRBV5-5 and TRBJ2-1; no firm D call. The CDR3 is made up of 11 amino acids. The ends were cut back, 4 bases at V and 7 bases at J, with 6 bases in the middle. The germline V gene encodes CDR1 SGHKS and CDR2 YYEKEE (reference sequence). DNA for the CDR3: TGTGCCAGCAGCCACGGGAATGAGCAGTTCTTC. Protein: CASSHGNEQFF.

The chain joins TRBV3-1 to TRBJ2-1; 10 nucleotides agree with TRBD2. The length of the CDR3 is 20 residues. The junction had 21 bases not matched to a gene; V was cut back by 3 bases and J by 7 bases. The germline V gene has CDR1 LGHDT and CDR2 YNNKEL (reference sequence). This CDR3 is CASSHPAKGRVGLAENEQFF. Written as DNA, the CDR3 is TGTGCCAGCAGCCACCCGGCCAAGGGTCGGGTCGGACTAGCGGAAAATGAGCAGTTCTTC.

This chain uses TRBV5-6 with TRBJ2-1; D remains ambiguous. The CDR3 consists of 14 residues. The V and J ends lost 1 base and 1 base respectively, with 6 bases between them. Looked up from germline, CDR1 is SGHDT and CDR2 is YYEEEE. CDR3 DNA: TGTGCCAGCAGCTTGATTAGGTCCTACAATGAGCAGTTCTTC. Protein: CASSLIRSYNEQFF.

This chain connects TRBV9 to TRBJ2-2; D uncertain. V was trimmed by 0 bases and J by 4 bases, leaving 10 bases between them. The germline V gene encodes CDR1 SGDLS and CDR2 YYNGEE. The length of the CDR3 is 15 residues. CDR3 protein: CASSVEGTITGELFF. CDR3 DNA: TGTGCCAGCAGCGTAGAGGGAACCATCACCGGGGAGCTGTTTTTT.

The J gene is TRBJ1-5, the V gene TRBV20-1; D possibly corresponds to TRBD1 (5 bases). This CDR3 has 13 residues. Trimming took 6 bases from V and 3 from J, leaving 12 bases between them. Germline V CDR1 and CDR2: DFQATT, SNEGSKA (reference sequence). The CDR3 coding sequence is TGCAGTGCCTCGCCGGGACCCAATCAGCCCCAGCATTTT. Translation gives CSASPGPNQPQHF.

The sample holds a few counts of this clonotype. This chain links TRBV11-2 with TRBJ2-7, with TRBD2 identical over 13 bases. V was pared by 5 bases and J by 0 bases, with 10 bases of the junction left unmatched. Germline V gene lookup returns CDR1 SGHAT and CDR2 FQNNGV. CDR3 length equals 18 residues. The CDR3 loop reads CASSTPGTSGTSSYEQYF. Here the CDR3 DNA reads TGTGCCAGCAGCACCCCAGGGACTAGCGGGACTAGCTCCTACGAGCAGTACTTC.

This clonotype was seen only a few times. The V and J genes are TRBV12-3 or TRBV12-4 and TRBJ2-1; 7 bases align to TRBD2. J gave up 1 base and V 8 bases, and 11 bases lay outside the gene matches. This CDR3 spans 16 amino acids. As DNA, the CDR3 is TGTGCCAGCGGGAAACCTAGCGGCCTGTCCTACAATGAGCAGTTCTTC. Translation gives CASGKPSGLSYNEQFF.

This clonotype was counted a few times. The CDR3 nucleotides are TGCGCCAGCAGCCAAGACAGTAGCACAGATACGCAGTATTTT. Translated, it gives CASSQDSSTDTQYF. The chain combines TRBV4-1 with TRBJ2-3, with unresolved D. Per the germline V gene, CDR1 is MGHRA and CDR2 is YSYEKL. The V and J ends lost 0 bases and 0 bases respectively, with 4 bases between them. The CDR3 runs 14 residues.

There are a few counts of this clonotype. This chain links TRBV5-1 with TRBJ2-3; 10 bases fit TRBD2. The germline CDR1 and CDR2 sequences are SGHRS and YFSETQ. The ends lost 0 bases at V and 0 bases at J; junction bases unmatched: 7. The CDR3 spans 18 residues. CDR3 coding DNA: TGCGCCAGCAGCTTGGGGGGGACTAGCGTTCCTAGCACAGATACGCAGTATTTT. Its protein product is CASSLGGTSVPSTDTQYF. Based on the CDR3 plus reference TRBV5-1 and TRBJ2-3, the full variable domain is KAGVTQTPRYLIKTRGQQVTLSCSPISGHRSVSWYQQTPGQGLQFLFEYFSETQRNKGNFPGRFSGRQFSNSRSEMNVSTLELGDSALYLCASSLGGTSVPSTDTQYFGPGTRLTVL.

The chain carries TRBV20-1 and TRBJ2-1; D may match TRBD1 or TRBD2 (7 bases each). V was shortened by 8 bases and J by 8 bases, with 19 bases between the two germline ends. The length of the CDR3 is 13 residues. Per the germline V gene, CDR1 is DFQATT and CDR2 is SNEGSKA (reference sequence). As DNA, the CDR3 is TGCAGTCACGCTAAGACAGGGAGGGATGAGCAGTTCTTC. Encoded protein: CSHAKTGRDEQFF.

This clonotype was recorded a few times. The CDR3 is CSVEMVAGGYNEQFF. Written as DNA, the CDR3 is TGCAGCGTTGAAATGGTAGCGGGAGGGTACAATGAGCAGTTCTTC. The chain recombines TRBV29-1 with TRBJ2-1; 11 nucleotides align to TRBD2. J was trimmed by 4 bases and V by 2 bases; bases with no gene match: 4. The CDR3 is 15 residues long. Per germline, CDR1 SQVTM and CDR2 ANQGSEA.

The chain links TRBV2 to TRBJ2-2; tentatively, D is TRBD1 or TRBD2 (6 bases each). The CDR3 spans 13 residues. The germline CDR1 and CDR2 sequences are SNHLY and FYNNEI. The V and J ends lost 10 bases and 5 bases respectively, with 14 bases between them. The CDR3 region has the DNA TGTGCCACCTTAGGGGGGAGGACCGGGGAGCTGTTTTTT. It is translated as CATLGGRTGELFF.

The J gene is TRBJ2-2, the V gene TRBV15; TRBD2 is a possible D gene (6 bases). Germline V gene sequence: CDR1 LNHNV, CDR2 YYDKDF (reference sequence). This CDR3 has 15 amino acids. The V end lost 3 bases, the J end lost 1 base, and 9 bases lay between the germline ends. CDR3: CATSSLAWNTGELFF. The CDR3, as DNA: TGTGCCACCAGCAGTCTAGCGTGGAACACCGGGGAGCTGTTTTTT.

The chain has TRBV7-7 and TRBJ1-1; 10 nucleotides match TRBD1. The CDR3 covers 16 residues. The J segment lost 4 bases and the V segment lost 11 bases, leaving 16 bases of the junction unmatched. Germline lookup yields CDR1 SSHAT and CDR2 FNYEAQ (reference sequence). The CDR3: CAGGGDRGFRFTEAFF. The CDR3, as DNA: TGTGCCGGAGGAGGGGACAGGGGCTTTAGGTTCACTGAAGCTTTCTTT.